This T cell receptor (beta chain) was sequenced in a study of beta chain features in type 1 diabetes. The study, taken as a whole, reports: Among type 1 diabetes patients, VDJ junctions had fewer insertions and more deletions. TCRB CDR3s from Type 1 diabetes patients were moderately but significantly shorter in all four CD4+ subsets. In the patient group, naive, central memory and Treg TCRB repertoires seemed more alike than in the healthy donor group.

Worth noting for this clone: Its target is unknown.

Expressed TCRB transcripts were sequenced, since all the RNA that had been isolated was reverse transcribed. Generated by immunoSEQ multiplex PCR, the TCRdb table keeps only in-frame clones and is missing some. The sample lists 13,000 to 15,000 clones, around three fifths occurring once. Donors underwent one heparinised blood draw, 90 to 150 mL on average. Based on CD45RO/CCR7/CD25/CD127/CD95/CD27, CD4+ regulatory, stem cell-like memory, naive and central memory cells were sorted. The junction had 7 bases not matched to a gene; V was cut back by 6 bases and J by 4 bases. Germline V gene data show CDR1 as MRHNA and CDR2 as SNTAGT. This CDR3 spans 14 amino acids.

The sample comprised stem cell memory CD4+ T cells from blood. The TCR sequence derives from a young woman with type 1 diabetes. This chain connects TRBV6-4 to TRBJ2-3; 7 positions match TRBD2. The CDR3 nucleotides are TGTGCCAGCAGCTTAGCGGGCTCTTCAGATACGCAGTATTTT. Translated, it gives CASSLAGSSDTQYF.